Described below is a single TCR beta chain sequence and its context. The antigen remains undetermined. This record comes from a study of shared clonotypes between healthy human individuals. Overall study context: Donor ages ranged 18 to 49 years: a couple of women, a few men. Three CD4 naive, three CD4 memory, two CD8 naive and one CD8 memory plate were used per donor. Study-wide results and limits: Estimated richness values were generally larger in naive subsets than in memory subsets. Around 5% of naive CD4 clonotypes were common to a handful of donors.

The repertoire was sequenced with immunoSEQ multiplex PCR; TCRdb's copy has only in-frame clones and lacks some. The sample holds roughly 700,000 clones, 74% seen once. This receptor was obtained from a woman in her thirties in good health. The sequencing sample was made of memory CD4+ T cells sorted from blood. Stated subset: CD45RA-negative fraction.

The CDR3 region is CASSLISGRVTGELFF. In nucleotides, the CDR3 is TGTGCCAGCAGCTTAATCAGCGGGAGGGTTACCGGGGAGCTGTTTTTT. The genes are TRBV11-2 and TRBJ2-2, with 10 positions matching TRBD2. V lost 2 bases, J lost 5 bases, and 5 bases stayed unmatched. There are 16 residues in the CDR3. Germline V gene lookup returns CDR1 SGHAT and CDR2 FQNNGV. The full variable domain, completed using reference TRBV11-2 and TRBJ2-2, is EAGVAQSPRYKIIEKRQSVAFWCNPISGHATLYWYQQILGQGPKLLIQFQNNGVVDDSQLPKDRFSAERLKGVDSTLKIQPAKLEDSAVYLCASSLISGRVTGELFFGEGSRLTVL.